This T cell receptor (beta chain) was found in a study of T cell responses to AZD1222 COVID-19 vaccine. Study outcomes and limitations: Clonal diversity may have been underestimated, and the donors were mostly white British, with more females than males. Seropositivity was recorded at baseline in only a handful of AZD1222 recipients. There were vaccine-associated CD4 TCRs across spike, dominant at 160-218 and 743-854.

The repertoire was sequenced with immunoSEQ multiplex PCR; TCRdb's copy has only in-frame clones and lacks some. This table has about 130,000 clones, about 93% appearing once. The germline gives CDR1 LGHDT, CDR2 YNNKEL (reference sequence). CDR3 length equals 14 residues. The V and J ends lost 3 bases and 7 bases, in that order; junction bases with no gene match: 7. Note on this clone: Its matching antigen is unknown.

The clonotype was recovered from an adult in good health. The chain combines TRBV3-1 (or the pseudogene TRBV3-2) with TRBJ1-2; 8 bases agree with TRBD1. Sequencing used peripheral blood, obtained on day 0 of AZD1222 vaccination. In DNA form, the CDR3 reads TGTGCCAGCAGCCAGACGACAGGGGAAGGTGGCTACACCTTC. Its translation is CASSQTTGEGGYTF.